This TCR beta chain was documented in a study of cytomegalovirus exposure and HLA in healthy donors (dated by TCRdb to about 2017). Background on the whole study: An earlier analysis of roughly 500 of the donors reported approximately 280 Gb of sequence data and around 110 million unique TCR beta sequences obtained from some 170 million T cells. About 300 gigabases of sequencing data and roughly 80 million unique TCR sequences made up an early release that covered several hundred HLA-typed donors. Of the roughly 400 genotyped donors, 65% to 90% were placed in the genetic ancestry cluster associated with self-reported Caucasian donors. The study aimed to test whether cataloging public T cell receptors could reveal signatures of past pathogen exposure. The T cell repertoires of 666 subjects were profiled by immunosequencing and related to cytomegalovirus serostatus. Besides the first cohort of under 700 subjects, a separate validation cohort made up of over 95 different subjects was used. To predict cytomegalovirus infection status, the study combined high-throughput TCR immunosequencing, statistical association of individual TCRs with disease status, and machine learning. In a later analysis, previously published TCR beta repertoires from 550 to 700 donors were re-analyzed and high-resolution HLA genotyping was added so that TCR occurrence patterns could be studied. In the later analysis, no new phenotypic data were used to find candidate immune exposures; instead, reliance was placed on TCR beta sequences and their occurrence across donors. In an earlier analysis of 587 of the donors, high-throughput TCR beta sequencing was used to judge whether each TCR beta V gene segment behaved as functional or pseudogenic. Alongside the repertoire data, information on donor age, sex, ethnicity and CMV serostatus was compiled. A later genetic analysis took genome-wide SNP genotypes for about three fifths of the 666 donors and used that subset as a discovery cohort. All discovery cohort repertoires had been generated on a single sequencing platform. Both class I and class II loci were covered by HLA typing, at four-digit resolution. The number of donors typed differed by locus, with about 620-630 for A, B, C, DRB1 and DQB1, around 500 for DQA1, nearly 610 for DPA1, and under 490 for DPB1. Roughly 5 DR-DQ haplotypes were handled as single units for association and clustering, since linkage in the cohort was strong. On average, roughly 240,000 unique TCR beta nucleotide sequences were sequenced per donor among 398 genotyped donors of the cohort, with 15% to 20% of those sequences being non-productive. Results the study describes overall, beyond this receptor: Sequencing depth was assumed to be roughly uniform across donors in the presence/absence analyses, though that assumption may not hold. Roughly 17 rarely observed V segments, including chromosome 9 orphons, were excluded from the earlier analysis of 550 to 700 of the donors because counts were too low. In a later analysis, several top co-occurrence clusters were reported to appear linked to parvovirus B19, influenza, CMV and Epstein-Barr virus. A later genetic analysis reported fewer N-insertions in productive TCRs among donors in an Asian-associated ancestry cluster than the approximately 700-donor mean. CMV serostatus was the only immune exposure information available for the cohort. The authors suggested that the approach could potentially be extended to other disease states and immunological phenotypes. Compared with equally common non-associated chains, HLA-associated TCR beta chains in a later analysis were more clonally expanded and had lower generation probabilities. The sequencing pipeline was judged likely to have produced a cluster of highly shared sequence variants as a technical artifact. An earlier analysis of some 590 of the donors showed that most TCR beta V segments appeared in productive rearrangements either about 90% or about 30% of the time, which broadly matched IMGT annotations. A later analysis found that most CMV-associated TCR beta chains appeared HLA-restricted, with HLA associations seemingly driven largely by CMV exposure. Strong co-occurrence of HLA alleles, especially DR and DQ, made assigning TCR associations to individual alleles difficult. Correlated functional status among segregating V segments might be attributable to linkage disequilibrium, but an unknown experimental factor could not be ruled out. This cohort had only TCR beta chains sequenced, and the lack of alpha or paired-chain data limited which features could be detected. Some IMGT-functional V segments, including TRBV6-2 and TRBV6-3, could not be distinguished by the 87-base-pair reads and were therefore excluded. Because HLA typing was unavailable for some donors at each locus, only the typed subset was used in association tests. The study gave a list of under 200 TCR beta chains associated with cytomegalovirus. In a later analysis, around 15,000 TCR beta sequences were associated with specific HLA alleles at a false discovery rate of 0.05. In both the original and validation cohorts, the classifier was reported to diagnose cytomegalovirus status with high specificity and sensitivity. While some public TCRs were present in many individuals, most TCR sequences turned up only very rarely across donors. A further reported finding was that TCR beta sequences accurately predicted the HLA-A and HLA-B alleles for most subjects in the first cohort. Three of the identified cytomegalovirus-associated TCR beta chains were confirmed in vitro to be specific for cytomegalovirus antigens. A later genetic analysis associated a missense DCLRE1C variant with V-gene and J-gene trimming of TCR beta chains, and an independent cohort replicated the association. According to a later analysis, TCR association rates differed among HLA loci, with DRB1 alleles showing the most associated TCRs and HLA-C alleles showing the fewest.

Ends trimmed: V by 8 bases, J by 7 bases; bases unmatched to a gene: 14. There are 15 amino acids in the CDR3, from cysteine to phenylalanine inclusive. Here the CDR3 DNA is all that survives: 45 bases in frame from base 1. CDR1 SNHLY and CDR2 FYNNEI are derived from the germline V gene. The cohort consisted of 650 to 850 healthy bone marrow donors. At the time of sampling, all cohort members were nominally healthy, though unrecorded immune exposures were likely present. The donor tested CMV seronegative and was one of the 352 seronegative cohort members. A peripheral blood sample was collected from each donor, and TCR beta sequencing was performed on peripheral blood mononuclear cells. Genomic DNA was extracted from the blood cell samples with the Qiagen DNeasy Blood Extraction Kit. In regard to this clone: This receptor's antigen is unknown. The sample holds no much larger clone one base away, and base qualities are not on file.

Library preparation used the immunoSEQ multiplex PCR assay. A mixture of 60 forward primers for TCR Vbeta segments and 13 reverse primers for TCR Jbeta segments was used in the multiplex PCR. A multiplex PCR assay on genomic DNA amplified the CDR3 region of rearranged TCR beta genes. Amplified TCR beta libraries were sequenced as 87-base-pair reads on the Illumina HiSeq System. The study's processing was this. A later analysis tallied around 87 million unique TCR beta chains across the 660 or so repertoires, and approximately 11 million of those chains were shared by two or more donors. A nearest-neighbor algorithm error-corrected the raw reads and collapsed the reads into unique sequences, merging closely related sequences to remove PCR and sequencing errors. V, D and J gene segments were assigned by aligning CDR3 sequences to IMGT reference sequences. Each retained sequence needed at least a six-nucleotide match to both a V gene segment and a J gene segment. A rearrangement counted as productive if the CDR3 had no stop codons and remained in frame with V and J, and every other rearrangement counted as non-productive. Following IMGT convention, CDR3 was defined as the stretch from the second conserved V-encoded cysteine up to the conserved J-encoded phenylalanine. The earlier analysis of about 620 of the donors excluded sequences that lacked an unambiguous match to a single V gene segment. An earlier analysis of around 600 of the donors classified V segments as functional when productive rearrangements were above 56.7% and as segregating when the standard deviation between donors was above 5%. A statistical classification framework was built to diagnose cytomegalovirus status from the catalog of TCR beta chain sequences. In a later analysis, TCR nucleotide sequences were compared against IMGT/GENE-DB human TR gene sequences so that V and J genes could be assigned. The TCRdist pipeline was used in a later analysis to assign CDR3 sequences and most-parsimonious VDJ recombination scenarios. In a later analysis, every TCR beta chain was defined by the combination of its CDR3 amino acid sequence and its V-gene family, and reads without a unique V-gene family were dropped. To address suspected cross-contamination and a sequencing artifact, a later analysis removed over 500 highly shared, low-generation-probability nucleotide sequences. For each public chain, a later analysis derived a clonal expansion index from normalized ranks of inferred template counts within each repertoire. A later analysis computed generation probabilities with a VDJ recombination model fitted to out-of-frame rearrangements, and checked the results against IGoR. In a later analysis, hypergeometric tests were used to score TCR-TCR, TCR-HLA and TCR-CMV co-occurrence, with a repertoire-size bias correction applied to TCR pairs. A later analysis estimated false discovery rates by permuting HLA or CMV assignments 20 times. In a later analysis, co-occurring TCRs were grouped with DBSCAN, and TCRdist sequence similarity was added when clustering was performed within HLA-allele-positive subsets. Repertoires with fewer than 30,000 or more than 120,000 public chains were left out of co-occurrence clustering, as were about five repertoires with anomalous nucleotide sharing. The source is immuneACCESS, and TCRdb retained only in-frame sequences with V and J called. Part of the clones is not carried over; for the studies checked, unresolved V genes explain less than half of this, and the remainder is unexplained. V, J and clone size were drawn from that table, and D and trimming were deduced from the DNA. For this sample the table gives 95,000 to 100,000 clones, of which less than 85% were detected only once. The ten largest make up 1.5% to 2% of the sample.

This sequence originates from a male donor in good health and CMV-seronegative. The sample comprised PBMCs. The V and J segments used are TRBV2 and TRBJ2-1; a stretch of 7 junction bases matches TRBD2. The CDR3 protein sequence reads: CASHPGLAEGNEQFF. The DNA is as follows: TGTGCCAGCCATCCTGGGCTAGCGGAAGGGAATGAGCAGTTCTTC. The CDR3 plus the reference TRBV2 and TRBJ2-1 genes for the other parts give the full variable domain: EPEVTQTPSHQVTQMGQEVILRCVPISNHLYFYWYRQILGQKVEFLVSFYNNEISEKSEIFDDQFSVERPDGSNFTLKIRSTKLEDSAMYFCASHPGLAEGNEQFFGPGTRLTVL.